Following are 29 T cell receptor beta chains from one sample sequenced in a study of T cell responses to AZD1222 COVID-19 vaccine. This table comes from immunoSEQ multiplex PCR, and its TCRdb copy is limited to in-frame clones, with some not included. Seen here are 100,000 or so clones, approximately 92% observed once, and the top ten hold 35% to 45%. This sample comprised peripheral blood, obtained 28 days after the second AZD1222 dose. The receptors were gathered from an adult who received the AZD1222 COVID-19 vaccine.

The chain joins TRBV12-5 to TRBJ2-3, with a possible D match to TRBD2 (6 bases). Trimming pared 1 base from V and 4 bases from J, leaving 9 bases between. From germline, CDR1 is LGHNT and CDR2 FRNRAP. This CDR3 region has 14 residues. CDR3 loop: CASGLDWRADTQYF. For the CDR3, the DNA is TGTGCTAGTGGTTTGGACTGGAGGGCAGATACGCAGTATTTT.

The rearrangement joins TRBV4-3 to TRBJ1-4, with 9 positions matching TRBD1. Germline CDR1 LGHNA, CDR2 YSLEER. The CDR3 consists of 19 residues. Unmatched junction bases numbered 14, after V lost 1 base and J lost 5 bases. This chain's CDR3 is CASSQGSGQGTPRNEKLFF. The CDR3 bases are TGCGCCAGCAGCCAAGGGTCCGGACAGGGGACCCCGCGGAATGAAAAACTGTTTTTT.

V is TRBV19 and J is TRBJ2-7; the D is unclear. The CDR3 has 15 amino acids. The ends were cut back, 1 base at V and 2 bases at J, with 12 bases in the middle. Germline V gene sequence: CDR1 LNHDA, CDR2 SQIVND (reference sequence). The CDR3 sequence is CASSIVLGPPYEQYF. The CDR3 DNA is TGTGCCAGTAGTATAGTATTGGGCCCTCCCTACGAGCAGTACTTC.

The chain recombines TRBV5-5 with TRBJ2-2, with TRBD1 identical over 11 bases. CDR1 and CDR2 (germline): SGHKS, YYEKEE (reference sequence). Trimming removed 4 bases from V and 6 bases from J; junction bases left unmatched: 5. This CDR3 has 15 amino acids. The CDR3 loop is CASSQGQGAAGELFF. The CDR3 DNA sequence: TGTGCCAGCAGCCAAGGACAGGGGGCCGCCGGGGAGCTGTTTTTT. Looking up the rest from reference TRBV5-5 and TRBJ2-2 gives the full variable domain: DAGVTQSPTHLIKTRGQQVTLRCSPISGHKSVSWYQQVLGQGPQFIFQYYEKEERGRGNFPDRFSARQFPNYSSELNVNALLLGDSALYLCASSQGQGAAGELFFGEGSRLTVL.

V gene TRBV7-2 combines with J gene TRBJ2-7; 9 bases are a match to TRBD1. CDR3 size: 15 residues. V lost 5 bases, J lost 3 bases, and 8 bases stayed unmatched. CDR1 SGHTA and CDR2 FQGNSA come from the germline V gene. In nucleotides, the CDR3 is TGTGCCAGCAGCCTAACGGGACAGGGCCACTACGAGCAGTACTTC. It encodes CASSLTGQGHYEQYF.

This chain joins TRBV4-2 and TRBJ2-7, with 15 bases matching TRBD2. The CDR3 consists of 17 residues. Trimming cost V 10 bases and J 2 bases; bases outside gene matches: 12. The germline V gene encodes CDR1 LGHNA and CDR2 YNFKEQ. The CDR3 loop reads CATAGLAGGAEAYEQYF. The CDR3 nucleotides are TGTGCCACCGCGGGACTAGCGGGAGGTGCGGAGGCCTACGAGCAGTACTTC.

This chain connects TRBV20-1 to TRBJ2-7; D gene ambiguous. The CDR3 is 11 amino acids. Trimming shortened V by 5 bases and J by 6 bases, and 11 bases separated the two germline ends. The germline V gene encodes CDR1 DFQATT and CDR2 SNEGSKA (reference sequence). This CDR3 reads CSAPFLGEQYF. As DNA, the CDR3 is TGCAGTGCTCCCTTTTTGGGCGAGCAGTACTTC.

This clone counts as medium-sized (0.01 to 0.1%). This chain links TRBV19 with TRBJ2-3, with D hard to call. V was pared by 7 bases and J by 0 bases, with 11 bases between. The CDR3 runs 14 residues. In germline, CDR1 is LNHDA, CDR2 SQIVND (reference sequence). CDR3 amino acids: CASTPGPSTDTQYF. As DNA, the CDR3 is TGTGCCAGTACCCCGGGTCCTAGCACAGATACGCAGTATTTT.

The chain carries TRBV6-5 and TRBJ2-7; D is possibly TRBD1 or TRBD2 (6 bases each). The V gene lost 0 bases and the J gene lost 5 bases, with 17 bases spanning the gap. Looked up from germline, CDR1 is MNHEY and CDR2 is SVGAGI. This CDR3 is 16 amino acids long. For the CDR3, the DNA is TGTGCCAGCAGTTACTCGTTTTCGGGGGCGGCGGACGAGCAGTACTTC. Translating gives CASSYSFSGAADEQYF.

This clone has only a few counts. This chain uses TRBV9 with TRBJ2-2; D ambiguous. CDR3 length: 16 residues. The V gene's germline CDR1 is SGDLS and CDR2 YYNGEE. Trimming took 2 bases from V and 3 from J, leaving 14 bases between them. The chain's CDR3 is CASSVGWAMDTGELFF. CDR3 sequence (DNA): TGTGCCAGCAGCGTTGGGTGGGCCATGGACACCGGGGAGCTGTTTTTT.

The CDR3 DNA follows: TGTGCCAGCAGCCAAGATTTCGTCACCTACAATGAGCAGTTCTTC. Its translation: CASSQDFVTYNEQFF. V and J are TRBV3-1 (or the pseudogene TRBV3-2) and TRBJ2-1; no clear D gene. Trimming removed 0 bases at V and 2 bases at J, with 8 bases between. CDR1 and CDR2 (germline): LGHDT, YNNKEL (reference sequence). This CDR3 comprises 15 residues.

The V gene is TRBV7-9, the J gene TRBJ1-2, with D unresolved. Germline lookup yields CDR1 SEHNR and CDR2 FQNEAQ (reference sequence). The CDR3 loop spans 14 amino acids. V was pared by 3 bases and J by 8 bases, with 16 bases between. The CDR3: CASSFSREMAGYTF. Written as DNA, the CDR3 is TGTGCCAGCAGCTTCTCTAGGGAGATGGCAGGCTACACCTTC.

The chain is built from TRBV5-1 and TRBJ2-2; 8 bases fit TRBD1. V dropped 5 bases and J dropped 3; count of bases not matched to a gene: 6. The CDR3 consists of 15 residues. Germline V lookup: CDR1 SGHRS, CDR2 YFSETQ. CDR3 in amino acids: CASRAGGADTGELFF. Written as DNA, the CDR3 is TGCGCCAGCAGGGCAGGGGGCGCGGACACCGGGGAGCTGTTTTTT.

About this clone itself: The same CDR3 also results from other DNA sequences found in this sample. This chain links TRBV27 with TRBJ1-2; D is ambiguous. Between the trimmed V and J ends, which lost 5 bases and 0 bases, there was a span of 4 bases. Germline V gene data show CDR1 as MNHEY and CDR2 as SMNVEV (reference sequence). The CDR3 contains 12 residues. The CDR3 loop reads CASSTANYGYTF. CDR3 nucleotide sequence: TGTGCCAGCAGTACCGCTAACTATGGCTACACCTTC.

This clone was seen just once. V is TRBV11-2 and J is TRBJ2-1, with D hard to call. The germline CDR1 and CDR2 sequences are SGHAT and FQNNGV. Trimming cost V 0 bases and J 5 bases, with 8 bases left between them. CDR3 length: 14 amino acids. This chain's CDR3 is CASSLDPTDNEQFF. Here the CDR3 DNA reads TGTGCCAGCAGCTTAGATCCCACCGACAATGAGCAGTTCTTC.

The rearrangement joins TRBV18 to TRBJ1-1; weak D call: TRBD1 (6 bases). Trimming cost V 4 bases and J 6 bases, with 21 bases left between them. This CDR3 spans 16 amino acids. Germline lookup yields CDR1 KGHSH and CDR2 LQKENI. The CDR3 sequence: CASSLSRSGGISEAFF. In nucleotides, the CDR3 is TGTGCCAGCTCACTATCCCGGAGTGGGGGCATCTCTGAAGCTTTCTTT. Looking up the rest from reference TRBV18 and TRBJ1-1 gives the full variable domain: NAGVMQNPRHLVRRRGQEARLRCSPMKGHSHVYWYRQLPEEGLKFMVYLQKENIIDESGMPKERFSAEFPKEGPSILRIQQVVRGDSAAYFCASSLSRSGGISEAFFGQGTRLTVV.

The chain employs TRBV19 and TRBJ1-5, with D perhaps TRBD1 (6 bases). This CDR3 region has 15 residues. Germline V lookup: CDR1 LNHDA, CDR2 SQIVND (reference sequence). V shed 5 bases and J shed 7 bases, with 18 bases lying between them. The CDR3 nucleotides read TGTGCCAGTAGTCCTAGACAGGCGTTAGAACAGCCCCAGCATTTT. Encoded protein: CASSPRQALEQPQHF.

The CDR3 reads CASSRHGQGINTEAFF. The CDR3 DNA is TGCGCCAGCAGCCGACATGGACAGGGGATAAACACTGAAGCTTTCTTT. V usage is TRBV5-1 and J usage is TRBJ1-1; 9 bases match TRBD1. Germline trimming cut 4 bases from V and 2 bases from J; bases unmatched to any gene: 9. From germline, CDR1 is SGHRS and CDR2 YFSETQ. The CDR3 is 16 amino acids.

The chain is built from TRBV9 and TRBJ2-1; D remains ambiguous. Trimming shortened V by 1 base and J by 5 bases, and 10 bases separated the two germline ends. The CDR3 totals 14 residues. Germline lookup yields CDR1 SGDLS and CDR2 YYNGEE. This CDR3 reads CASSVRVGNNEQFF. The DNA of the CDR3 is TGTGCCAGCAGCGTACGGGTAGGGAACAATGAGCAGTTCTTC.

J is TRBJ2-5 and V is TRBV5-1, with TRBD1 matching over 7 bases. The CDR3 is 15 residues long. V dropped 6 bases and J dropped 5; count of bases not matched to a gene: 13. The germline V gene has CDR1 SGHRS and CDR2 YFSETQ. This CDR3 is CASTRIQGKGETQYF. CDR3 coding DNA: TGCGCCAGCACCAGAATACAGGGGAAAGGGGAGACCCAGTACTTC.

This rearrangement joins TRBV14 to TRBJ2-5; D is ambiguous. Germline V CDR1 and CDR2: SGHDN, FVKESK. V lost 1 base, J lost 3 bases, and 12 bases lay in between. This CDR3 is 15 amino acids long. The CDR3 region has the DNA TGTGCCAGCAGCCAAGTTGGCTCCCCCGAAGAGACCCAGTACTTC. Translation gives CASSQVGSPEETQYF. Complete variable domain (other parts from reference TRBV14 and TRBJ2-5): EAGVTQFPSHSVIEKGQTVTLRCDPISGHDNLYWYRRVMGKEIKFLLHFVKESKQDESGMPNNRFLAERTGGTYSTLKVQPAELEDSGVYFCASSQVGSPEETQYFGPGTRLLVL.

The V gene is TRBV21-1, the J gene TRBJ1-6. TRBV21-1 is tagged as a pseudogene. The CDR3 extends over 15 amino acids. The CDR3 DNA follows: TGTGCCAGCAGCGGTGACTCCGAACCCAATTCACCCCTCCACTTT. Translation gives CASSGDSEPNSPLHF.

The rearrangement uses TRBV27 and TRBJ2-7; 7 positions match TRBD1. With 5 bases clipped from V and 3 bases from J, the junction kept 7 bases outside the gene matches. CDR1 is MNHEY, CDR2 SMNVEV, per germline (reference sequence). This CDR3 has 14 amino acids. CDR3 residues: CASSLRQGLYEQYF. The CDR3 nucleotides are TGTGCCAGCAGTCTCCGACAGGGTCTCTACGAGCAGTACTTC.

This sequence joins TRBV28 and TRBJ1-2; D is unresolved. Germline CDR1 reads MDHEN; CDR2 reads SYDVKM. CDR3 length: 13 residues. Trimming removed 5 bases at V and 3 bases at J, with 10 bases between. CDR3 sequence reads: CASSHPDDYGYTF. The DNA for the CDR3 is TGTGCCAGCAGTCATCCCGATGACTATGGCTACACCTTC.

Here the CDR3 reads CASMLSSPLGAYEQYF. The CDR3 DNA is TGCGCCAGTATGTTAAGCTCTCCCCTTGGGGCCTACGAGCAGTACTTC. The chain carries TRBV10-2 and TRBJ2-7; no clear D gene. This CDR3 region has 16 residues. With 9 bases removed from V and 2 bases from J, the gap between germline ends came to 23 bases. Germline V gene lookup returns CDR1 WSHSY and CDR2 SAAADI.

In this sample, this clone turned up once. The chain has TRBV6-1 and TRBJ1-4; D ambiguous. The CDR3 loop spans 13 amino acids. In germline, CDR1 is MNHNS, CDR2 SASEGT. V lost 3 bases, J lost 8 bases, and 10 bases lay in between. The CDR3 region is CASSDPYREKLFF. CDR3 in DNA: TGTGCCAGCAGTGACCCCTATCGAGAAAAACTGTTTTTT.

CDR3 region: CASSPGQSNTGELFF. CDR3 nucleotides: TGTGCCAGCTCACCTGGACAGTCGAACACCGGGGAGCTGTTTTTT. The chain carries TRBV18 and TRBJ2-2, with a tentative D call TRBD1 (6 bases). Germline loops: CDR1 KGHSH, CDR2 LQKENI. This CDR3 has 15 amino acids. V dropped 3 bases and J dropped 0 bases, with 8 bases sitting between them.

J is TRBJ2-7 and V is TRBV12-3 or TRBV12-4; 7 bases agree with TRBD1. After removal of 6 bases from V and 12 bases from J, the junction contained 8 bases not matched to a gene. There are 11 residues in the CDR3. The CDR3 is CASRDGTELYF. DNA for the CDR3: TGTGCCAGCAGAGACGGGACAGAACTGTACTTC.

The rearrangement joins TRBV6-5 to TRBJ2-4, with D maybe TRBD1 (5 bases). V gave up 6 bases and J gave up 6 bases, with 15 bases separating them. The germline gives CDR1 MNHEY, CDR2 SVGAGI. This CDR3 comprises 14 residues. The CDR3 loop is CASSPSGQGNIQYF. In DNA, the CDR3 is TGTGCCAGCAGCCCCTCCGGGCAGGGAAACATTCAGTACTTC.